Each of the 4 T cell receptor beta chains below was sequenced from the same sample in a study of control samples from healthy donors and cancer patients. Libraries were prepared by immunoSEQ multiplex PCR; TCRdb keeps only in-frame clonotypes and omits some of them. The sample has tens of thousands of clones, about 85% seen once. What was sequenced was blood. The receptors originated from a woman in her 70s in good health.

In its sample, this clone was seen a few times. The genes are TRBV19 and TRBJ1-1; TRBD1 matches 8 bases. There are 14 residues in the CDR3. Germline CDR1 is LNHDA and CDR2 is SQIVND (reference sequence). The V gene end was trimmed by 6 bases and the J gene end by 3 bases; junction bases not matched to a gene: 6. The CDR3 nucleotides read TGTGCCAGTAGGGTCACAGGGGGGGACACTGAAGCTTTCTTT. Protein: CASRVTGGDTEAFF.

This chain connects TRBV14 to TRBJ1-2; the D gene is possibly TRBD1 (5 bases). CDR1 and CDR2 (germline): SGHDN, FVKESK. The V and J ends lost 2 bases and 7 bases respectively, with 8 bases between them. CDR3 length equals 12 residues. In DNA form, the CDR3 reads TGTGCCAGCAGCCAACCAGGGTCTGGCTACACCTTC. Its translation: CASSQPGSGYTF.

This chain connects TRBV12-3 or TRBV12-4 to TRBJ1-6; D unresolved. The CDR3 spans 12 residues. Trimming left V 4 bases short and J 11 bases short, with 9 bases between. CDR3 sequence: CASSSTSAPLHF. CDR3 in DNA: TGTGCCAGCAGTTCGACCAGCGCACCCCTCCACTTT.

This clone was found once. The chain combines TRBV2 with TRBJ1-1, with TRBD1 identical over 7 bases. The trim removed 5 bases at V and 3 bases at J, leaving 15 bases unmatched. CDR3 length: 17 amino acids. The V gene's germline CDR1 is SNHLY and CDR2 FYNNEI. CDR3 sequence (DNA): TGTGCCAGCAGTCCAGATGATTTGACAGGGCGCTACACTGAAGCTTTCTTT. Translation: CASSPDDLTGRYTEAFF.